The 25 T cell receptor beta chains in this list originate from one sample, sequenced in a study of PD-1 blockade in classical Hodgkin lymphoma. Repertoires were generated with immunoSEQ multiplex PCR, while TCRdb's copy carries only in-frame clones and drops some. The table lists about 97,000 clones, over 80% of them singletons. All the patients suffered relapse after autologous stem cell transplantation, and brentuximab vedotin exposure differed. The sample was peripheral blood mononuclear cells (PBMCs), taken at baseline. The receptors originated from a human donor with classical Hodgkin lymphoma.

The chain uses TRBV6-1 and TRBJ2-1, with no clear D. The V end was cut by 6 bases, the J end by 4 bases, with 13 bases between. CDR3 length: 14 amino acids. In germline, CDR1 is MNHNS, CDR2 SASEGT. The CDR3 loop is CASSPTVQYNEQFF. CDR3 in DNA: TGTGCCAGCAGCCCCACAGTACAGTACAATGAGCAGTTCTTC.

CDR3 DNA: TGTGCCAGCTCACCAGGGTATAATGAGCAGTTCTTC. As protein: CASSPGYNEQFF. The chain is built from TRBV18 and TRBJ2-1, with D unresolved. V was clipped by 2 bases and J by 7 bases, with 6 bases between them. Per the germline V gene, CDR1 is KGHSH and CDR2 is LQKENI. The CDR3 loop spans 12 amino acids.

The chain uses TRBV28 and TRBJ2-7; D remains unclear. Per the germline V gene, CDR1 is MDHEN and CDR2 is SYDVKM. The CDR3 is made up of 13 amino acids. V was clipped by 6 bases and J by 4 bases, with 13 bases between them. In nucleotides, the CDR3 is TGTGCCAGCAGATCACTCCCAGTTTACGAGCAGTACTTC. It codes for CASRSLPVYEQYF.

This clone appeared a few times. This chain joins TRBV11-2 and TRBJ1-1; 7 bases agree with TRBD1. Trimming took 5 bases from V and 5 from J; bases not matched to a gene: 14. This CDR3 is 16 amino acids long. Germline V gene sequence: CDR1 SGHAT, CDR2 FQNNGV. This chain's CDR3 is CASSPQGQLIRTEAFF. The CDR3 nucleotides are TGTGCCAGCAGCCCCCAGGGACAGCTGATCAGGACTGAAGCTTTCTTT.

CDR3 amino acids: CASSQDSPSGRAVADTQYF. The CDR3 DNA is TGCGCCAGCAGCCAAGATTCCCCTAGCGGGAGGGCCGTGGCAGATACGCAGTATTTT. V and J are TRBV4-1 and TRBJ2-3; 12 positions match TRBD2. The CDR3 is made up of 19 amino acids. Germline lookup yields CDR1 MGHRA and CDR2 YSYEKL. Trimming at V came to 0 bases and at J to 4 bases, leaving 11 bases not matched to a gene.

This rearrangement joins TRBV14 to TRBJ2-1; 11 bases match TRBD2. J was trimmed by 0 bases and V by 3 bases; bases with no gene match: 7. Per germline, CDR1 SGHDN and CDR2 FVKESK. CDR3 size: 18 residues. The CDR3 DNA is TGTGCCAGCAGCCAGCGATTGACTAGCGGGGACTCCTACAATGAGCAGTTCTTC. Amino acid sequence: CASSQRLTSGDSYNEQFF.

This clone was recorded only once. The CDR3 reads CASGHGQGTGGYTF. The CDR3 DNA reads as TGTGCCAGTGGACACGGACAGGGGACTGGCGGCTACACCTTC. The genes are TRBV19 and TRBJ1-2, with 9 nucleotides matching TRBD1. V was pared by 8 bases and J by 8 bases, with 12 bases of the junction left unmatched. Germline CDR1 and CDR2: LNHDA and SQIVND (reference sequence). The CDR3 has 14 amino acids.

This clone occurred once. The V call is TRBV2, the J call TRBJ2-5; a possible D gene is TRBD1 (6 bases). The CDR3 is 16 amino acids. V was pared by 7 bases and J by 5 bases, with 23 bases between. Per the germline V gene, CDR1 is SNHLY and CDR2 is FYNNEI. CDR3: CASIVPGRSQGETQYF. CDR3 nucleotide sequence: TGTGCCAGCATAGTTCCGGGGCGTAGTCAGGGGGAGACCCAGTACTTC.

In this sample, this clone turned up a few times. This sequence joins TRBV7-9 and TRBJ2-7, with a tentative D call TRBD1 (6 bases). The CDR3 covers 13 residues. CDR1 and CDR2 from the germline V gene are SEHNR and FQNEAQ (reference sequence). The ends were cut back, 5 bases at V and 5 bases at J, with 13 bases in the middle. CDR3 DNA sequence: TGTGCCAGCAGCCCTCAGGGGCTACACGAGCAGTACTTC. Its protein is CASSPQGLHEQYF.

The rearrangement joins TRBV29-1 to TRBJ2-7; unclear D gene. The CDR3 runs to 14 residues. Germline CDR1 and CDR2: SQVTM and ANQGSEA. V was shortened by 6 bases and J by 2 bases, with 17 bases between the two germline ends. CDR3 in DNA: TGCAGCGTCCGCCGTTCGAGAGAGGCCTACGAGCAGTACTTC. Amino acid sequence: CSVRRSREAYEQYF.

The CDR3 loop reads CASSLDGQPHYEQYF. CDR3 nucleotide sequence: TGCGCCAGCAGCTTGGACGGACAGCCCCACTACGAGCAGTACTTC. The rearrangement joins TRBV5-1 to TRBJ2-7, with D possibly matching TRBD1 (6 bases). This CDR3 comprises 15 residues. With 0 bases removed from V and 3 bases from J, the gap between germline ends came to 13 bases. CDR1 is SGHRS, CDR2 YFSETQ, per germline.

The rearrangement links TRBV5-1 to TRBJ1-4; no clear D. This CDR3 is built from 14 residues. V lost 1 base and J lost 6, with 10 bases in between. Germline CDR1 reads SGHRS; CDR2 reads YFSETQ. CDR3 residues: CASSLFGSDEKLFF. The CDR3 DNA reads as TGCGCCAGCAGCTTGTTCGGGTCCGATGAAAAACTGTTTTTT.

V is TRBV10-3 and J is TRBJ2-3; either TRBD1 or TRBD2 may supply D (5 bases each). CDR3 length: 14 amino acids. Trimming pared 4 bases from V and 2 bases from J, leaving 10 bases between. Germline V gene lookup returns CDR1 ENHRY and CDR2 SYGVKD. In DNA form, the CDR3 reads TGTGCCATCAGTGGGACGGGGACCACAGATACGCAGTATTTT. It codes for CAISGTGTTDTQYF.

The rearrangement joins TRBV7-2 to TRBJ2-3; no reliable D call. Germline V gives CDR1 SGHTA, CDR2 FQGNSA. V was clipped by 5 bases and J by 4 bases, with 7 bases between them. The CDR3 is 12 residues long. The CDR3 is CASSQTSDTQYF. Written as DNA, the CDR3 is TGTGCCAGCAGCCAAACCTCAGATACGCAGTATTTT.

The chain recombines TRBV4-2 with TRBJ1-1, with 10 bases that match TRBD1. V shed 5 bases, J shed 0 bases, and the junction held 6 bases outside the gene matches. Germline lookup yields CDR1 LGHNA and CDR2 YNFKEQ. This CDR3 has 16 residues. CDR3 coding DNA: TGTGCCAGCAGCGTCGACAGGGGGCTGATGAACACTGAAGCTTTCTTT. Its protein is CASSVDRGLMNTEAFF.

The chain carries TRBV5-4 and TRBJ2-7; 7 bases align to TRBD2. Germline CDR1 reads SGHNT; CDR2 reads YYREEE (reference sequence). CDR3 length equals 14 residues. Losses at the gene ends were 4 bases for V and 0 bases for J; bases not matched to a gene: 4. CDR3 protein: CASSPRTSSYEQYF. The CDR3 region has the DNA TGTGCCAGCAGCCCTCGGACTAGCTCCTACGAGCAGTACTTC.

The chain has TRBV25-1 and TRBJ1-1; 7 bases map to TRBD1. V shed 7 bases and J 3 bases; nucleotides not matched to a gene: 5. The length of the CDR3 is 13 residues. Germline lookup yields CDR1 MGHDK and CDR2 SYGVNS. CDR3 loop: CASTRDSHTEAFF. In DNA, the CDR3 is TGTGCCAGCACTCGGGACAGCCACACTGAAGCTTTCTTT. The full variable domain, in which reference TRBV25-1 and TRBJ1-1 provide the parts outside the CDR3, is EADIYQTPRYLVIGTGKKITLECSQTMGHDKMYWYQQDPGMELHLIHYSYGVNSTEKGDLSSESTVSRIRTEHFPLTLESARPSHTSQYLCASTRDSHTEAFFGQGTRLTVV.

Only a few counts were recorded for this clone. V and J are TRBV10-2 and TRBJ2-7; possibly TRBD1 for D (6 bases). V lost 5 bases, J lost 6 bases, and 17 bases lay in between. This CDR3 comprises 14 residues. Germline CDR1 and CDR2: WSHSY and SAAADI. Written as DNA, the CDR3 is TGCGCCAGCAGTAGGCAGGGACACACTACCGAGCAGTACTTC. Its translation is CASSRQGHTTEQYF.

J is TRBJ2-7 and V is TRBV6-5, with 7 bases identical to TRBD2. Germline V gene data show CDR1 as MNHEY and CDR2 as SVGAGI. The CDR3 consists of 14 residues. V shed 2 bases, J shed 8 bases, and the junction held 9 bases outside the gene matches. The CDR3 DNA reads TGTGCCAGCAGTTACAGCGGGACCGAGATCCAGCAGTACTTC. Residues: CASSYSGTEIQQYF.

The chain is built from TRBV7-2 and TRBJ2-2; the match to TRBD2 covers 7 bases. The CDR3 has 15 amino acids. CDR1 and CDR2 (germline): SGHTA, FQGNSA. The V and J ends lost 5 bases and 7 bases, in that order; junction bases with no gene match: 10. CDR3 amino acids: CASSRRAGRSGELFF. The CDR3 DNA reads as TGTGCCAGCAGCCGACGAGCCGGGAGGAGCGGGGAGCTGTTTTTT.

In its sample, this clone was seen once. The chain has TRBV9 and TRBJ2-3, with 8 bases lining up with TRBD2. The CDR3 contains 17 residues. Germline CDR1 and CDR2: SGDLS and YYNGEE. With 4 bases clipped from V and 1 base from J, the junction kept 11 bases outside the gene matches. CDR3 DNA sequence: TGTGCCAGCAGCACCACCCTGAGCGGGAGTCGCACAGATACGCAGTATTTT. Protein: CASSTTLSGSRTDTQYF.

This clone was picked up many times. The rearrangement joins TRBV7-3 to TRBJ1-2, with unresolved D. Germline assignment: CDR1 SGHTA and CDR2 FQGTGA. V was trimmed by 3 bases and J by 4 bases, leaving 3 bases between them. The length of the CDR3 is 11 residues. CDR3 nucleotides: TGTGCCAGCAGCTTCTGCTATGGCTACACCTTC. This gives the protein CASSFCYGYTF.

The chain employs TRBV18 and TRBJ2-5; TRBD1 is a possible D gene (5 bases). Germline loops: CDR1 KGHSH, CDR2 LQKENI. V was shortened by 6 bases and J by 5 bases, with 16 bases between the two germline ends. This CDR3 comprises 14 residues. CDR3 in amino acids: CASSQGATEETQYF. The CDR3 DNA sequence: TGTGCCAGCTCTCAAGGGGCCACAGAGGAGACCCAGTACTTC.

This clone was seen just once. The genes are TRBV18 and TRBJ2-2; D is ambiguous. V was cut by 4 bases and J by 7 bases, with 4 bases left in between. The CDR3 runs to 11 residues. The germline V gene has CDR1 KGHSH and CDR2 LQKENI. The CDR3 here is CASSQVGELFF. The CDR3 DNA sequence: TGTGCCAGCTCACAGGTCGGGGAGCTGTTTTTT. The full variable domain, its missing parts supplied by reference TRBV18 and TRBJ2-2, is NAGVMQNPRHLVRRRGQEARLRCSPMKGHSHVYWYRQLPEEGLKFMVYLQKENIIDESGMPKERFSAEFPKEGPSILRIQQVVRGDSAAYFCASSQVGELFFGEGSRLTVL.

CDR3: CASSYPSGRAGDTQYF. The CDR3 DNA follows: TGTGCCAGCAGCTACCCTAGCGGGAGGGCGGGGGATACGCAGTATTTT. The rearrangement links TRBV4-2 to TRBJ2-3; 12 bases agree with TRBD2. The CDR3 runs to 16 residues. With V trimmed by 5 bases and J by 6 bases, 9 bases remained unmatched. Germline V gene lookup returns CDR1 LGHNA and CDR2 YNFKEQ.